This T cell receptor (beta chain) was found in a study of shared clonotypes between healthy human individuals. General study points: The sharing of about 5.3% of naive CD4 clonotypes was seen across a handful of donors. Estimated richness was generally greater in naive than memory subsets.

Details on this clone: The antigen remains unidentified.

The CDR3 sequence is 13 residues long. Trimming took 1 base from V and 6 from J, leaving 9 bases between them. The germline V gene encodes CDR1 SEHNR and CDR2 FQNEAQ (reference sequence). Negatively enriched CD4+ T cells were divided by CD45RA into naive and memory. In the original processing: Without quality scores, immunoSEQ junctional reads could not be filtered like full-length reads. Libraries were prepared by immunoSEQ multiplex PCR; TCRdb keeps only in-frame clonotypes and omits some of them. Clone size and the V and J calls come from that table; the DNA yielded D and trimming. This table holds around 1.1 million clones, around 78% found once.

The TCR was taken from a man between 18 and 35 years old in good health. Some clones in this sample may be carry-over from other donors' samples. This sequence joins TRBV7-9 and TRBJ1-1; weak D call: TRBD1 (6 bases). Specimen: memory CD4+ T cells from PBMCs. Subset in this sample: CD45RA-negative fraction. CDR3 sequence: CASSLEHRAEAFF. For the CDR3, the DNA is TGTGCCAGCAGCTTAGAACACAGGGCTGAAGCTTTCTTT.